This T cell receptor (beta chain) was profiled in a study of T-cell reconstitution after alpha-beta-depleted transplantation in children. The study, taken as a whole, reports: Reportedly, alpha-beta T cells present about two months post-transplant originated from several hundred expanded clones of graft origin. Counts and diversity of T cells one year after transplant came mostly from newly produced T cells. After transplant, high TCRbeta diversity at day 60 in some patients arose from surviving recipient T cells and thymic progenitors.

Germline loops: CDR1 SGHAT, CDR2 FQNNGV. J gave up 4 bases and V 6 bases, and 12 bases lay outside the gene matches. The CDR3 consists of 16 residues. This clonotype was detected only a few times. No antigen is known for it. During its preparation, the TCRbeta library received unique molecular identifiers. Using its own MiXCR run on the PCR reads, TCRdb lists one record per CDR3 protein. The sample has fewer than 550,000 distinct CDR3 sequences; 11% are singletons. V and J are TRBV11-2 and TRBJ2-7, with 10 bases that match TRBD2. The starting material was PBMCs, mostly from graft donor cells, obtained 180 days after TCRalphabeta/CD19-depleted stem cell transplant. The sequence was collected from a female patient between 2 and 10 years old who had a stem cell transplant for aplastic anemia, so the T cells may come from the graft donor. CDR3 nucleotide sequence: TGTGCCAGCAGTCATTCGTCTAGCGGGAGTAGTTACGAGCAGTACTTC. It translates to CASSHSSSGSSYEQYF.